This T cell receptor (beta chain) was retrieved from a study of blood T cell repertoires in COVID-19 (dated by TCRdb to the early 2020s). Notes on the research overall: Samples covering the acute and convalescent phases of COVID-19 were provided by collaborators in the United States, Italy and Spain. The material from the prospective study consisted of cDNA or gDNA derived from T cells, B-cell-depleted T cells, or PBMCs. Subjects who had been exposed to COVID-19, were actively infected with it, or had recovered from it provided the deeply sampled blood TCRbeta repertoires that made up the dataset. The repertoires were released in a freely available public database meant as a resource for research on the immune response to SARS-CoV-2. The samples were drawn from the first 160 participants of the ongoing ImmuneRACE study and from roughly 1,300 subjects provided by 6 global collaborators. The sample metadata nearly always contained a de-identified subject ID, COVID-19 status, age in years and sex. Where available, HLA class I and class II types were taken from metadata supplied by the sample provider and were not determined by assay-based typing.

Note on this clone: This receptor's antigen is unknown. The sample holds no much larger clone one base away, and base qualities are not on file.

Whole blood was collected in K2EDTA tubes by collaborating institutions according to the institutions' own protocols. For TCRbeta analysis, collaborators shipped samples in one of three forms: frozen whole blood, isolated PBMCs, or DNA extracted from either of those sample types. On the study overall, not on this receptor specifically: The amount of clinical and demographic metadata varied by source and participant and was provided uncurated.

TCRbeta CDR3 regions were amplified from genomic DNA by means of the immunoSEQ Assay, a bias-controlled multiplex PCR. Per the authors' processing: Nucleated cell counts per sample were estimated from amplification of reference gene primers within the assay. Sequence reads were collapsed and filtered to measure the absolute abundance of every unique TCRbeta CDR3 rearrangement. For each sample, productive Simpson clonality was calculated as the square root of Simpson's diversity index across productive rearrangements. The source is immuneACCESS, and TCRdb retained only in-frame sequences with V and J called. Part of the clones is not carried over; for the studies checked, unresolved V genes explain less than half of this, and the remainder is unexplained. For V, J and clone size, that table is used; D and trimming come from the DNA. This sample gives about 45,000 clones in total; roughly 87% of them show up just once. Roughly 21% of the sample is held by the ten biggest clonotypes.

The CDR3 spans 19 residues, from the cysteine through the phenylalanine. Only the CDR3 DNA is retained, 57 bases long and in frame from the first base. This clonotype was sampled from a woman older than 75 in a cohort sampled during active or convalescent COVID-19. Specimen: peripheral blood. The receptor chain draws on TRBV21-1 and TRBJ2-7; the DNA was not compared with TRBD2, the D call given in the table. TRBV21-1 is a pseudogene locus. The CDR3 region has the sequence CASSPCWRGDSSSSYEQYF. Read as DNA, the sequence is TGTGCCAGCAGCCCCTGCTGGAGGGGAGACAGTTCTAGCTCCTACGAGCAGTACTTC.